This TCR beta chain is drawn from a study of control samples from healthy donors and cancer patients. The CDR3 is 17 amino acids. Libraries were prepared by immunoSEQ multiplex PCR; TCRdb keeps only in-frame clonotypes and omits some of them. Found here are 40,000 to 55,000 clones, 89% of them singletons; the top ten hold roughly 1.4%. This TCR was sampled from a man aged 40-49 years with colorectal cancer. The material sequenced was PBMCs. V gene TRBV21-1 combines with J gene TRBJ2-1; the table's D call TRBD2 went unverified against the DNA. TRBV21-1 is a recognized pseudogene. The CDR3 sequence: CASSRRQREGVYNEQFF. As DNA, the CDR3 is TGTGCCAGCAGCCGTAGGCAGCGGGAGGGAGTTTACAATGAGCAGTTCTTC.